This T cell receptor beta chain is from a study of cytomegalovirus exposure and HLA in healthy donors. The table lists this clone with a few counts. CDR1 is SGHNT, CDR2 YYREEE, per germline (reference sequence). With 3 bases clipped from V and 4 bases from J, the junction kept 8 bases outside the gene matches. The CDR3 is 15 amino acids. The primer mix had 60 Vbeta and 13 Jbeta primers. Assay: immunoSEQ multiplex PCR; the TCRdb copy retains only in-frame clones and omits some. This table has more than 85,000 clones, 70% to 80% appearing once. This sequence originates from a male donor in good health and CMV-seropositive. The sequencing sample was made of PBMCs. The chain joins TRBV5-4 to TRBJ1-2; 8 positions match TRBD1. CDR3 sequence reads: CASSSDLDRVYGYTF. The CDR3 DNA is TGTGCCAGCAGCTCAGACCTGGACAGGGTCTATGGCTACACCTTC.